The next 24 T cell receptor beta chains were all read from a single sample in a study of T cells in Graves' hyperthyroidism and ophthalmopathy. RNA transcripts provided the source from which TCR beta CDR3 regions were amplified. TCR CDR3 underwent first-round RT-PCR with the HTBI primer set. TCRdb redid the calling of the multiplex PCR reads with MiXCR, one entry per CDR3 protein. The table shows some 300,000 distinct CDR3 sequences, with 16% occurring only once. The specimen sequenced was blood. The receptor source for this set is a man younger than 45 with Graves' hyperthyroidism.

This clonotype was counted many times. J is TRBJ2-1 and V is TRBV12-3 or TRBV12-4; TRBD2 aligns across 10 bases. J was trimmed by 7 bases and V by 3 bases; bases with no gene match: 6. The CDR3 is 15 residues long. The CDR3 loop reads CASSFGAGGINEQFF. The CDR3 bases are TGTGCCAGCAGTTTCGGAGCGGGAGGGATAAATGAGCAGTTCTTC.

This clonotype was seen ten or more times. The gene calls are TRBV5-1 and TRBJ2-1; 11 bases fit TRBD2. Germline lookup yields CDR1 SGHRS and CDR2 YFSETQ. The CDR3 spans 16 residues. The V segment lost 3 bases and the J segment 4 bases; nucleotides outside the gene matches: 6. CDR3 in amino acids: CASSSGTSGNYNEQFF. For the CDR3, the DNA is TGCGCCAGCAGCTCGGGGACTAGCGGCAATTACAATGAGCAGTTCTTC.

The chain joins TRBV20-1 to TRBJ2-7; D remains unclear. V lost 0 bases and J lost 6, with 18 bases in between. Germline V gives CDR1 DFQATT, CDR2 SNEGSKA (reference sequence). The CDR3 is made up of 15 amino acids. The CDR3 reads CSAREEGRVEAEQYF. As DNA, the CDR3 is TGCAGTGCTAGAGAAGAAGGTAGGGTAGAGGCCGAGCAGTACTTC.

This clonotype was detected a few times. The CDR3 DNA is TGCAGTGCTAGCGGGTCGTCCGCAACTAATGAAAAACTGTTTTTT. Amino acids: CSASGSSATNEKLFF. The rearrangement links TRBV20-1 to TRBJ1-4, with no clear D. V dropped 3 bases and J dropped 0 bases, with 11 bases sitting between them. From germline, CDR1 is DFQATT and CDR2 SNEGSKA (reference sequence). The length of the CDR3 is 15 residues.

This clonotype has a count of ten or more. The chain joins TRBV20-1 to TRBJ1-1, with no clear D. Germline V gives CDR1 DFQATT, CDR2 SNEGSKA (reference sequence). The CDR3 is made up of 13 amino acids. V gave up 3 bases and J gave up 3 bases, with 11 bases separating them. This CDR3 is CSASPGKHTEAFF. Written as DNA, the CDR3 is TGCAGTGCTAGCCCCGGCAAACACACTGAAGCTTTCTTT.

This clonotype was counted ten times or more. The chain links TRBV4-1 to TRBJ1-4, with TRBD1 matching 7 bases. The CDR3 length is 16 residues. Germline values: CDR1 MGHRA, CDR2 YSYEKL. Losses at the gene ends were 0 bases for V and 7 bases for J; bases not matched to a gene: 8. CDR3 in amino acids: CASSQDRPQGGEKLFF. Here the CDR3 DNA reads TGCGCCAGCAGCCAAGATCGCCCCCAGGGGGGTGAAAAACTGTTTTTT.

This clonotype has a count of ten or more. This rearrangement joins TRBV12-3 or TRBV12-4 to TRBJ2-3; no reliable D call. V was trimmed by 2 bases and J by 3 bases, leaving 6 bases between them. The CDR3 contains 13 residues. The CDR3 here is CASSLSVTDTQYF. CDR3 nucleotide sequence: TGTGCCAGCAGTTTATCCGTAACAGATACGCAGTATTTT.

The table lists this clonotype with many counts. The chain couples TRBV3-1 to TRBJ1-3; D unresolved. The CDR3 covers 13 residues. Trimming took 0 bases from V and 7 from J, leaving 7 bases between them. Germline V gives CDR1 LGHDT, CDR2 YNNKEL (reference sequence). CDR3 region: CASSQERRNTIYF. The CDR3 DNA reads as TGTGCCAGCAGCCAAGAGAGGAGGAACACCATATATTTT.

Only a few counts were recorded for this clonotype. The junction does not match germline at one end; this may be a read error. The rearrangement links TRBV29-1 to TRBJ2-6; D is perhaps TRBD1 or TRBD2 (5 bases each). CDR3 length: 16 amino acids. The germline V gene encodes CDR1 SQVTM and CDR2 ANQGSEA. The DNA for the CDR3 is TGCAGCGTTCAAGAGGGGATGGCCTCTGGGGCCAACGTCCTGACTTTC. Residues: CSVQEGMASGANVLTF.

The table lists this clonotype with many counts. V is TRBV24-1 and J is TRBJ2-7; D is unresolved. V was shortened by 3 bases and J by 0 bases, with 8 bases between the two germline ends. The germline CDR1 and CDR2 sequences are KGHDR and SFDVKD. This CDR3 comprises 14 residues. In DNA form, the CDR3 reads TGTGCCACCAGTGATCCCAACAGCTCCTACGAGCAGTACTTC. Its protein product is CATSDPNSSYEQYF.

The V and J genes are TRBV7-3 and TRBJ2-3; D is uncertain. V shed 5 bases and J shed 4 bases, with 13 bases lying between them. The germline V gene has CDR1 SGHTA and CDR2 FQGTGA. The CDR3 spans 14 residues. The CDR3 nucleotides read TGTGCCAGCAGCCTCCAGACGGGCCCAGATACGCAGTATTTT. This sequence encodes CASSLQTGPDTQYF. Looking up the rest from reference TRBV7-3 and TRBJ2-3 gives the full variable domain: GAGVSQTPSNKVTEKGKYVELRCDPISGHTALYWYRQSLGQGPEFLIYFQGTGAADDSGLPNDRFFAVRPEGSVSTLKIQRTERGDSAVYLCASSLQTGPDTQYFGPGTRLTVL.

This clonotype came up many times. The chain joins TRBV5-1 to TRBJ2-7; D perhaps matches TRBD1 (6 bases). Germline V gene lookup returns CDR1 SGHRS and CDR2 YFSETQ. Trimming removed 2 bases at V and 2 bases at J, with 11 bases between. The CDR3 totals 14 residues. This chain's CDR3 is CASSFSGTTYEQYF. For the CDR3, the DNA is TGCGCCAGCAGCTTTTCCGGGACAACCTACGAGCAGTACTTC.

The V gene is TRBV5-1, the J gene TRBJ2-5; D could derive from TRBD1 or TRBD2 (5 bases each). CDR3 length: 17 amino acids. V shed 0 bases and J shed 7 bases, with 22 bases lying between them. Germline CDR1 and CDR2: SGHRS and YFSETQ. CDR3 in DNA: TGCGCCAGCAGCTTGGAAGTGGGGGTTCGTACCGGTGCGACCCAGTACTTC. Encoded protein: CASSLEVGVRTGATQYF.

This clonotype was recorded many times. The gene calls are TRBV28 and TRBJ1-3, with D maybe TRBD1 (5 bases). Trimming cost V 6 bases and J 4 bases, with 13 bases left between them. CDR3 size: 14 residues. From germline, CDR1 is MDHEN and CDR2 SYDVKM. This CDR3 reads CASSIPGRGNTIYF. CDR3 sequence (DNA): TGTGCCAGCAGCATACCAGGGCGAGGAAACACCATATATTTT. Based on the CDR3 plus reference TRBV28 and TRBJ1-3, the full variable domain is DVKVTQSSRYLVKRTGEKVFLECVQDMDHENMFWYRQDPGLGLRLIYFSYDVKMKEKGDIPEGYSVSREKKERFSLILESASTNQTSMYLCASSIPGRGNTIYFGEGSWLTVV.

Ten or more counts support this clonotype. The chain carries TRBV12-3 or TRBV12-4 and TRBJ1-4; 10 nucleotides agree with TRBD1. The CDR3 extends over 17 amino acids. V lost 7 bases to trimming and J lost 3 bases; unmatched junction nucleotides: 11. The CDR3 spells CASKLEGQGISNEKLFF. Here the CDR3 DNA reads TGTGCCAGCAAGCTGGAGGGACAGGGGATTTCTAATGAAAAACTGTTTTTT.

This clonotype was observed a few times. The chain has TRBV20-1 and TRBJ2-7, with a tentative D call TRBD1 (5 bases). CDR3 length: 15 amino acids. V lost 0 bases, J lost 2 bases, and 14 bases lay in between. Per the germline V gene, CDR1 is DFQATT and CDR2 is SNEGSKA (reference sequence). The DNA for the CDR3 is TGCAGTGCTAGAGAAGATCGCGACAGCCCCTACGAGCAGTACTTC. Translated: CSAREDRDSPYEQYF.

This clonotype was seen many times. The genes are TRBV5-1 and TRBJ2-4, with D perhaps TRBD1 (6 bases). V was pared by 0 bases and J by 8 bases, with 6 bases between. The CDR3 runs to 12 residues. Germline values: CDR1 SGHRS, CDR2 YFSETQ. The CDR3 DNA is TGCGCCAGCAGCTTGGACAGGGACATTCAGTACTTC. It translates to CASSLDRDIQYF. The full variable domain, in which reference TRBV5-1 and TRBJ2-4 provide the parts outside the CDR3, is KAGVTQTPRYLIKTRGQQVTLSCSPISGHRSVSWYQQTPGQGLQFLFEYFSETQRNKGNFPGRFSGRQFSNSRSEMNVSTLELGDSALYLCASSLDRDIQYFGAGTRLSVL.

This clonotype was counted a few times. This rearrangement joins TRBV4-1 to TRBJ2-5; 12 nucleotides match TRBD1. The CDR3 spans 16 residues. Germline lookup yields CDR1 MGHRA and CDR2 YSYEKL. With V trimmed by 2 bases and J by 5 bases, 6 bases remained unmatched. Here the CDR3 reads CASSQSGTGGSETQYF. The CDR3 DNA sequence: TGCGCCAGCAGCCAAAGTGGGACAGGGGGCTCTGAGACCCAGTACTTC.

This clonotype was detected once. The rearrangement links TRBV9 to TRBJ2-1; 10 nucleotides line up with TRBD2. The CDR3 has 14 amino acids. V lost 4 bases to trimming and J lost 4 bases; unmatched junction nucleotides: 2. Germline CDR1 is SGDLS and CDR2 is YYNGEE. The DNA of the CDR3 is TGTGCCAGCAGCAATAGCGGGAGGTACAATGAGCAGTTCTTC. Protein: CASSNSGRYNEQFF.

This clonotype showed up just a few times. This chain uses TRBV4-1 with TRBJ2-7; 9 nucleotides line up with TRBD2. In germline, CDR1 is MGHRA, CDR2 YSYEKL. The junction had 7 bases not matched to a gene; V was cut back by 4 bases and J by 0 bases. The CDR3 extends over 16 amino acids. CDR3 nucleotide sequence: TGCGCCAGCAGCCTAGCGGGAGATGGTGGCTCCTACGAGCAGTACTTC. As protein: CASSLAGDGGSYEQYF.

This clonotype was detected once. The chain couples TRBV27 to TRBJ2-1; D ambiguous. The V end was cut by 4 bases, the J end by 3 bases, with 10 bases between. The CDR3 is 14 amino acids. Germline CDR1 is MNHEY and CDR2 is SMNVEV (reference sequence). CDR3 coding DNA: TGTGCCAGCAGTTGGAGAGGTGGCTACAATGAGCAGTTCTTC. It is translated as CASSWRGGYNEQFF.

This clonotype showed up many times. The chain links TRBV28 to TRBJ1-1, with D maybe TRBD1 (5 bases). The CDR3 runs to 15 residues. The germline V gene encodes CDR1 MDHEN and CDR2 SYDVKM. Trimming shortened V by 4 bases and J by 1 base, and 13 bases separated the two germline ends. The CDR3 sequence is CASSSQKTANTEAFF. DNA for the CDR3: TGTGCCAGCAGTTCTCAAAAGACAGCGAACACTGAAGCTTTCTTT.

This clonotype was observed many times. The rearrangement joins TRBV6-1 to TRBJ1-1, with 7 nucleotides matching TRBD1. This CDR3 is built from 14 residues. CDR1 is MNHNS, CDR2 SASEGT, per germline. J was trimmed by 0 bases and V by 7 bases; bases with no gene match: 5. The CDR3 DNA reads TGTGCCAGCAACAGACAGGGTTTGAACACTGAAGCTTTCTTT. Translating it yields CASNRQGLNTEAFF.

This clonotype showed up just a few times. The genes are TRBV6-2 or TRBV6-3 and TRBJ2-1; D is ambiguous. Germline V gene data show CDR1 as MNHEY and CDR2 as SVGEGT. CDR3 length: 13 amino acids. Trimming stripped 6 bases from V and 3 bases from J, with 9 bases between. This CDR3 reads CASRKGNYNEQFF. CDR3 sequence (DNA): TGTGCCAGCAGAAAAGGGAACTACAATGAGCAGTTCTTC.